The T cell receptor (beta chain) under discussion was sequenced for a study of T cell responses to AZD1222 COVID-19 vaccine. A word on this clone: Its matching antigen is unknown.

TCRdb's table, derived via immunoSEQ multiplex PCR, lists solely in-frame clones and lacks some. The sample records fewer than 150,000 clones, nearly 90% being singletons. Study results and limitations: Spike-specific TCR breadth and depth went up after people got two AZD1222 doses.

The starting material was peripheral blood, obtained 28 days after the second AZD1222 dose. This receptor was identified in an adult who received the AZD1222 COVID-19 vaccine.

The CDR3 nucleotides read TGTGCCAGTAGTACCAGGACGGCGGGGCGTGAGCAGTTCTTC. The encoded protein is CASSTRTAGREQFF. The V and J genes are TRBV19 and TRBJ2-1, with a possible D match to TRBD2 (6 bases). CDR1 LNHDA and CDR2 SQIVND come from the germline V gene (reference sequence). With 4 bases removed from V and 9 bases from J, the gap between germline ends came to 16 bases. This CDR3 comprises 14 residues.